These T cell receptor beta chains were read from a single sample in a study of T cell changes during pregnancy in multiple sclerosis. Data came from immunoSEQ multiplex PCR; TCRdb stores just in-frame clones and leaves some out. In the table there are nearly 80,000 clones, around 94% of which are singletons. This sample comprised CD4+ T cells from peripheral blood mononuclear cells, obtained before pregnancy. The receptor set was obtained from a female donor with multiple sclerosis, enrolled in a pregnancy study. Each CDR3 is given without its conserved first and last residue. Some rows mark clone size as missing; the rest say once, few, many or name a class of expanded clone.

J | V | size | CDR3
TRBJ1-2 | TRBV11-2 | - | ASSLRGYGYT
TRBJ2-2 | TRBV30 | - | AWSEGLNTGELF
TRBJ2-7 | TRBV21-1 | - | ASSEDGYSYEQY
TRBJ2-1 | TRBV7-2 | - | ASSSLRGGGQF
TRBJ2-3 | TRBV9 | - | ASSVLAGSTDTQY
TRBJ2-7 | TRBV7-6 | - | ASSKTTGFGEQY
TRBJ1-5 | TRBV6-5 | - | ASSSYGGAGNQPQH
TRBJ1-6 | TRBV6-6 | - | ASSYSTGRSPLH
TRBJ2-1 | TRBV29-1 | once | SVGRLVRNEQF
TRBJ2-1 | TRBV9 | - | ASSAPGTEQF
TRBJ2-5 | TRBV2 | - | ASSAPGQGTSGDQETQY
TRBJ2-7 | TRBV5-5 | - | ASSLLQGFYEQY
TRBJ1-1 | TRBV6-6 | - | ASSYSVEGTEAF
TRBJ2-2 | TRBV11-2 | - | ASSLAAGELF
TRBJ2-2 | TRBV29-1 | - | SVGQGGTPGELF
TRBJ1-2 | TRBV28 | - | ASSGGVNFYGYT
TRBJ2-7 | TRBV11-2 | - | ASSQRSSGSNEQY
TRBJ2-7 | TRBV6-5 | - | ASSNPGQYYEQY
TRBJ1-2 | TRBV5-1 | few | ASSVGGGDTFYGYT
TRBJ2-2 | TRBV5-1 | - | ASSFRALAGAIPNTGELF
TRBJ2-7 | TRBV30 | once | AWGRGSVNEQY
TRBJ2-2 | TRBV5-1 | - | ASNPLAGVDGELF
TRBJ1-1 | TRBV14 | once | ASSQSRVPGTEAF
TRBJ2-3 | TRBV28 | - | ASRRGSTDTQY
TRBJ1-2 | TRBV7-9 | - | ASNRDTSNYGYT
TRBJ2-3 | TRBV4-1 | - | ASSQEGSRTDTQY
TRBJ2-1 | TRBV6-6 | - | ASGTGVSYNEQF
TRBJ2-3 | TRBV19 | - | ASSPGQGSPTDTQY
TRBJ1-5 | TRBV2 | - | ASSVGQGKNQPQH
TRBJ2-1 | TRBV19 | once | ASSTAGQSPYNEQF
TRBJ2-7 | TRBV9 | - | ASSSRGYEQY